Presented here are 13 T cell receptor beta chains from one specimen sequenced in a study of blood T cell repertoires in COVID-19. The protocol was immunoSEQ multiplex PCR, while the TCRdb copy is restricted to in-frame clones and leaves out a portion. This sample yields about 220,000 clones, of which around 86% are seen a single time; around 3.5% belongs to the top ten. Sequenced sample: PBMCs or T cells enriched from blood (not recorded which). Receptors originate from a woman between 40 and 50 years old with acute COVID-19.

V is TRBV7-6 and J is TRBJ2-3; 15 nucleotides match TRBD2. Per the germline V gene, CDR1 is SGHVS and CDR2 is FNYEAQ. V was pared by 5 bases and J by 4 bases, with 7 bases of the junction left unmatched. CDR3 size: 17 residues. DNA of the CDR3: TGTGCCAGCAGCCCTCGGACTAGCGGGGGGGCTTCAGATACGCAGTATTTT. Translating it yields CASSPRTSGGASDTQYF.

The chain employs TRBV2 and TRBJ2-5; possibly TRBD2 for D (5 bases). There are 13 residues in the CDR3. V lost 6 bases and J lost 5, with 13 bases in between. Germline V CDR1 and CDR2: SNHLY, FYNNEI. The CDR3 sequence is CASRGVSVETQYF. The CDR3 DNA reads as TGTGCCAGCAGAGGTGTTAGCGTGGAGACCCAGTACTTC.

This clone was seen only once. The rearrangement uses TRBV19 and TRBJ1-1, with a weak D call TRBD1 (5 bases). V lost 3 bases and J 0 bases, leaving 11 bases between the germline ends. This CDR3 is 15 amino acids long. Per germline, CDR1 LNHDA and CDR2 SQIVND (reference sequence). The CDR3 here is CASSIGHRMNTEAFF. As DNA, the CDR3 is TGTGCCAGTAGTATCGGGCACAGGATGAACACTGAAGCTTTCTTT. Combining the CDR3 with reference TRBV19 and TRBJ1-1 gives the whole variable domain DGGITQSPKYLFRKEGQNVTLSCEQNLNHDAMYWYRQDPGQGLRLIYYSQIVNDFQKGDIAEGYSVSREKKESFPLTVTSAQKNPTAFYLCASSIGHRMNTEAFFGQGTRLTVV.

The gene calls are TRBV9 and TRBJ1-1; D might be TRBD1 (5 bases). Trimming took off 4 bases at V and 0 bases at J, with 22 bases between the two ends. CDR3 length equals 18 residues. Germline assignment: CDR1 SGDLS and CDR2 YYNGEE. CDR3 in DNA: TGTGCCAGCAGCCCTAGAGGAGGGGCAACTGCTTTGAACACTGAAGCTTTCTTT. Translated, it gives CASSPRGGATALNTEAFF.

V is TRBV6-5 and J is TRBJ1-2, with 7 bases that match TRBD1. The germline CDR1 and CDR2 sequences are MNHEY and SVGAGI. There are 16 residues in the CDR3. V lost 0 bases to trimming and J lost 3 bases; unmatched junction nucleotides: 7. CDR3 DNA: TGTGCCAGCAGTTACTCCGGGACAGACTACTACTATGGCTACACCTTC. This encodes CASSYSGTDYYYGYTF.

The chain recombines TRBV5-5 with TRBJ1-1, with TRBD1 matching over 7 bases. J was trimmed by 3 bases and V by 0 bases; bases with no gene match: 2. This CDR3 comprises 14 residues. CDR1 and CDR2 (germline): SGHKS, YYEKEE (reference sequence). DNA for the CDR3: TGTGCCAGCAGCTTGGCCGGACAGGACACTGAAGCTTTCTTT. It specifies CASSLAGQDTEAFF.

V is TRBV4-3 and J is TRBJ2-1, with D perhaps TRBD2 (7 bases). Per germline, CDR1 LGHNA and CDR2 YSLEER. The ends were cut back, 1 base at V and 14 bases at J, with 18 bases in the middle. This CDR3 is built from 14 residues. The CDR3 nucleotides read TGCGCCAGCAGCCAAGGGACGGGGGGCCTCAAAAAGTTCTTC. This translates into CASSQGTGGLKKFF.

About this clone: This same CDR3 is encoded by further DNA sequences in the sample. This chain connects TRBV27 to TRBJ1-2, with TRBD1 matching 7 bases. The CDR3 is 12 residues long. Germline V lookup: CDR1 MNHEY, CDR2 SMNVEV (reference sequence). V gave up 3 bases and J gave up 7 bases; unmatched junction bases: 2. CDR3 nucleotides: TGTGCCAGCAGTTTTGCAGGGGGTGGCTACACCTTC. Its translation is CASSFAGGGYTF.

The chain uses TRBV2 and TRBJ1-1; 9 bases fit TRBD1. CDR3 size: 16 residues. Germline CDR1 and CDR2: SNHLY and FYNNEI. V lost 0 bases to trimming and J lost 1 base; unmatched junction nucleotides: 3. CDR3 residues: CASSEANRGRNTEAFF. The CDR3 DNA reads TGTGCCAGCAGTGAAGCTAACAGGGGGCGGAACACTGAAGCTTTCTTT. The whole variable domain, remainder taken from reference TRBV2 and TRBJ1-1, is EPEVTQTPSHQVTQMGQEVILRCVPISNHLYFYWYRQILGQKVEFLVSFYNNEISEKSEIFDDQFSVERPDGSNFTLKIRSTKLEDSAMYFCASSEANRGRNTEAFFGQGTRLTVV.

On this clone itself: The same CDR3 can be traced to other DNA sequences in this sample. The CDR3 loop reads CASSLTLADTQYF. The CDR3, as DNA: TGTGCCAGCAGCTTGACCCTAGCAGATACGCAGTATTTT. This chain uses TRBV7-3 with TRBJ2-3; D remains ambiguous. CDR1 is SGHTA and CDR2 is FQGTGA in the germline V gene. CDR3 size: 13 residues. Trimming left V 3 bases short and J 4 bases short, with 8 bases between.

The chain joins TRBV5-4 to TRBJ1-1; maybe TRBD1 (5 bases). CDR1 SGHNT and CDR2 YYREEE come from the germline V gene (reference sequence). V lost 0 bases and J lost 1, with 10 bases in between. The CDR3 covers 15 residues. CDR3 sequence reads: CASSLVLTANTEAFF. Here the CDR3 DNA reads TGTGCCAGCAGCTTGGTTTTGACAGCGAACACTGAAGCTTTCTTT.

This chain joins TRBV2 and TRBJ1-5; 8 bases are shared with TRBD1. Unmatched junction bases numbered 11, after V lost 6 bases and J lost 4 bases. Germline V gives CDR1 SNHLY, CDR2 FYNNEI. The CDR3 has 16 residues. The CDR3 DNA reads TGTGCCAGCAGGGTGCAGGGGGCCGGATTGAATCAGCCCCAGCATTTT. This gives the protein CASRVQGAGLNQPQHF.

As concerns this clone: This sample includes further DNA sequences coding for the same CDR3. The chain uses TRBV5-1 and TRBJ2-3; a weak D match, TRBD2 (7 bases). The CDR3 contains 16 residues. Germline assignment: CDR1 SGHRS and CDR2 YFSETQ. V shed 0 bases and J shed 3 bases, with 14 bases lying between them. The DNA of the CDR3 is TGCGCCAGCAGCTTGGGAGGGGGGGCCCAGACAGATACGCAGTATTTT. This encodes CASSLGGGAQTDTQYF.